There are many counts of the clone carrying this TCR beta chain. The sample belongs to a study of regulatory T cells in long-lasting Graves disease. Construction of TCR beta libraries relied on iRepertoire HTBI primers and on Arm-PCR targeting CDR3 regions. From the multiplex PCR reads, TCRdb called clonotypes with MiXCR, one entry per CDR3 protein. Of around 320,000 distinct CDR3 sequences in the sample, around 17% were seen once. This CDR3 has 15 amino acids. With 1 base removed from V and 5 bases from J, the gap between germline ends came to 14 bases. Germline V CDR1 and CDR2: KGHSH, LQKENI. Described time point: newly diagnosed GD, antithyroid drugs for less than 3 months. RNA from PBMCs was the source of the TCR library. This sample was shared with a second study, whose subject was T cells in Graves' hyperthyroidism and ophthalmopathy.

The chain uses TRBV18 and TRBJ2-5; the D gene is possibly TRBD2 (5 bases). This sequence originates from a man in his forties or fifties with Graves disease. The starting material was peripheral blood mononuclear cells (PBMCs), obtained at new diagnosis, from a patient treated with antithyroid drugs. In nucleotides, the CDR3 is TGTGCCAGCTCACCACGCGGGCTCGGGGTTGAGACCCAGTACTTC. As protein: CASSPRGLGVETQYF. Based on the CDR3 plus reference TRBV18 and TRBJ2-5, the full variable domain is NAGVMQNPRHLVRRRGQEARLRCSPMKGHSHVYWYRQLPEEGLKFMVYLQKENIIDESGMPKERFSAEFPKEGPSILRIQQVVRGDSAAYFCASSPRGLGVETQYFGPGTRLLVL.